This is a list of T cell receptor beta chains from one sample in a study of blood T cell repertoires in COVID-19. The data were produced by immunoSEQ multiplex PCR, yet TCRdb's version contains in-frame clones alone and is incomplete. Of roughly 83,000 clones in the sample, roughly 82% were seen once. Sequenced: peripheral blood. Receptor source: a middle-aged man with active COVID-19. Both conserved end residues are part of each CDR3. The order of the fields is CDR3 DNA, CDR3 protein, J gene, V gene, clone size, D gene. A D gene is named only where the DNA matches it firmly. The size of a clone is reported for some rows only, either as once, few or many, or as a class for expanded clones.

TGTGCCAGCAGCCGGGGACTAGCGGATGAGCAGTTCTTC CASSRGLADEQFF TRBJ2-1 TRBV7-7 . TRBD2
TGTGCCAGCAGGAAGCCGAATGAAAAACTGTTTTTT CASRKPNEKLFF TRBJ1-4 TRBV28 . .
TGCGCCAGCAGCTTACAGGACCACTATGGCTACACCTTC CASSLQDHYGYTF TRBJ1-2 TRBV5-1 . .
TGTGCCAGCAGCTTAGGCGGATCTAGCGCAGAGCAGTACTTC CASSLGGSSAEQYF TRBJ2-7 TRBV7-2 . .
TGTGCCAGCAGCTTTGCCGGGACAGGGGGCAATCAGCCCCAGCATTTT CASSFAGTGGNQPQHF TRBJ1-5 TRBV7-2 once TRBD1
TGTGCCAGTAAGGATGAGCAGGGATCGAACTATGGCTACACCTTC CASKDEQGSNYGYTF TRBJ1-2 TRBV19 . .
TGTGCCAGCAGCTGGGGGGACAGGGCCTACAATGAGCAGTTCTTC CASSWGDRAYNEQFF TRBJ2-1 TRBV6-5 . TRBD1
TGTGCCAGCAGTTACGAATTGGGAGGGACGGACGAAGAGACCCAGTACTTC CASSYELGGTDEETQYF TRBJ2-5 TRBV6-2/TRBV6-3 . TRBD2
TGTGCCACCAGCAGAGCCAGGGACTATGGCTACACCTTC CATSRARDYGYTF TRBJ1-2 TRBV15 . .
TGTGCCAGCAGCTTAGCTACCTTGGGGGCAGGGGGCAACGGGGAGCTGTTTTTT CASSLATLGAGGNGELFF TRBJ2-2 TRBV7-6 . TRBD1